This TCR beta chain was profiled in a study of blood T cell repertoires in COVID-19. Turning to the study itself: COVID-19 samples, acute and convalescent, were from the United States, Italy and Spain. The analysed material was cDNA or gDNA that came from T cells, B-cell-depleted T cells, or PBMCs.

Measured with immunoSEQ multiplex PCR; TCRdb has only the in-frame clones, and not every one. Of 300,000 to 400,000 clones listed, roughly 86% are singletons. V dropped 4 bases and J dropped 7 bases, with 3 bases sitting between them. The CDR3 runs to 11 residues. Germline CDR1 reads SGHDT; CDR2 reads YYEEEE. This clone has only a few counts. Input material: peripheral blood. The clonotype comes from a human donor in a cohort sampled during active COVID-19. The V call is TRBV5-6, the J call TRBJ1-6; no clear D. This CDR3 is CASSQNSPLHF. The CDR3, as DNA: TGTGCCAGCAGCCAAAATTCACCCCTCCACTTT.